The present entry profiles one T cell receptor (beta chain) with its context. Its specificity is unknown. Data came from immunoSEQ multiplex PCR; TCRdb stores just in-frame clones and leaves some out. This repertoire shows 1.4 million to 1.5 million clones, roughly 97% found once; its top ten account for approximately 1.1%. This sample stems from a study of shared clonotypes between healthy human individuals. Study-wide results and caveats: Memory subsets generally showed smaller estimated richness than naive subsets did.

V lost 7 bases, J lost 5 bases, and 11 bases lay in between. Germline loops: CDR1 SQVTM, CDR2 ANQGSEA. This CDR3 region has 11 residues. This rearrangement joins TRBV29-1 to TRBJ2-5; D gene ambiguous. The receptor's source is a man between 25 and 39 years old in good health. Sequences were obtained from naive CD4+ T cells sorted from blood. The subset is: CD45RA+ positively selected. The CDR3 nucleotides are TGCAGCGCCTGGTGGTTGGAGACCCAGTACTTC. It codes for CSAWWLETQYF.